One sample yielded the 17 T cell receptor beta chains listed below, sequenced in a study of T cell responses to AZD1222 COVID-19 vaccine. Method: immunoSEQ multiplex PCR; TCRdb's copy keeps in-frame clones and lacks some. This sample yields under 140,000 clones, of which approximately 94% are seen a single time; approximately 2.9% belongs to the top ten. The sample consisted of peripheral blood, taken 28 days after the second AZD1222 dose. The receptors originated from an adult who received the AZD1222 COVID-19 vaccine.

The chain has TRBV11-2 and TRBJ2-3; the match to TRBD2 covers 7 bases. J gave up 1 base and V 6 bases, and 10 bases lay outside the gene matches. The CDR3 contains 16 residues. The germline V gene has CDR1 SGHAT and CDR2 FQNNGV. The CDR3 region is CASSSQAGYRTDTQYF. The CDR3 coding sequence is TGTGCCAGCAGTTCCCAAGCGGGATACCGCACAGATACGCAGTATTTT.

This clone turned up a few times. This chain connects TRBV6-4 to TRBJ1-2, with D tentatively TRBD1 (6 bases). V was trimmed by 6 bases and J by 6 bases, leaving 17 bases between them. The CDR3 extends over 14 amino acids. Per the germline V gene, CDR1 is MRHNA and CDR2 is SNTAGT. CDR3 nucleotides: TGTGCCAGCAGGACCGGGACATCTTTACATGGCTACACCTTC. Its protein product is CASRTGTSLHGYTF.

The gene calls are TRBV19 and TRBJ2-1; D is unresolved. This CDR3 spans 14 amino acids. Looked up from germline, CDR1 is LNHDA and CDR2 is SQIVND (reference sequence). V lost 9 bases and J 0 bases, leaving 12 bases between the germline ends. CDR3 in amino acids: CASSSGSSYNEQFF. Here the CDR3 DNA reads TGTGCCAGCTCCTCCGGCAGCTCCTACAATGAGCAGTTCTTC.

The chain employs TRBV2 and TRBJ2-7; 9 positions match TRBD1. With V trimmed by 6 bases and J by 3 bases, 12 bases remained unmatched. From germline, CDR1 is SNHLY and CDR2 FYNNEI. CDR3 length: 16 amino acids. CDR3 region: CASRVRQGVNYYEQYF. CDR3 coding DNA: TGTGCCAGCAGAGTACGACAGGGGGTTAACTACTACGAGCAGTACTTC.

The chain has TRBV19 and TRBJ1-2; 9 nucleotides align to TRBD1. Trimming removed 3 bases from V and 6 bases from J; junction bases left unmatched: 5. CDR3 length: 14 residues. The V gene's germline CDR1 is LNHDA and CDR2 SQIVND (reference sequence). The CDR3 sequence: CASSIGRTGDGYTF. CDR3 coding DNA: TGTGCCAGTAGTATCGGCAGGACAGGGGATGGCTACACCTTC.

The chain recombines TRBV5-5 with TRBJ1-1; no firm D call. The CDR3 is 14 residues long. Trimming cost V 2 bases and J 1 base, with 9 bases left between them. CDR1 is SGHKS, CDR2 YYEKEE, per germline (reference sequence). The CDR3 nucleotides read TGTGCCAGCAGCTTTCTTGAGGGGAACACTGAAGCTTTCTTT. Protein sequence: CASSFLEGNTEAFF.

This chain links TRBV11-2 with TRBJ1-1; D gene uncertain. This CDR3 comprises 13 residues. CDR1 and CDR2 (germline): SGHAT, FQNNGV. The V end was cut by 3 bases, the J end by 1 base, with 6 bases between. CDR3 in amino acids: CASSLMQNTEAFF. In DNA, the CDR3 is TGTGCCAGCAGCTTGATGCAGAACACTGAAGCTTTCTTT.

This clone showed up just a few times. The chain links TRBV6-2 or TRBV6-3 to TRBJ1-4; 7 bases align to TRBD1. Germline assignment: CDR1 MNHEY and CDR2 SVGEGT. V was clipped by 5 bases and J by 2 bases; unmatched bases: 5. There are 15 residues in the CDR3. CDR3 in amino acids: CASSDRDNTNEKLFF. The CDR3 DNA reads as TGTGCCAGCAGTGACAGGGATAACACTAATGAAAAACTGTTTTTT.

V usage is TRBV5-1 and J usage is TRBJ1-1; 9 bases fit TRBD1. The CDR3 has 16 residues. Per germline, CDR1 SGHRS and CDR2 YFSETQ. V shed 4 bases and J 1 base; nucleotides not matched to a gene: 8. CDR3 loop: CASSPQLGQGNTEAFF. The CDR3 DNA reads as TGCGCCAGCAGCCCCCAACTGGGACAGGGGAACACTGAAGCTTTCTTT.

The genes are TRBV6-6 and TRBJ1-1; possibly TRBD1 for D (5 bases). V lost 5 bases and J lost 1, with 20 bases in between. The CDR3 is made up of 17 amino acids. The V gene's germline CDR1 is MNHNY and CDR2 SVGAGI (reference sequence). CDR3 nucleotide sequence: TGTGCCAGCAGTCCACGGGGGATGGGGGATCCGAACACTGAAGCTTTCTTT. It codes for CASSPRGMGDPNTEAFF.

The chain is built from TRBV30 and TRBJ1-6; TRBD1 agrees at 7 bases. The V and J ends lost 1 base and 0 bases, in that order; junction bases with no gene match: 12. The germline V gene has CDR1 GTSNPN and CDR2 SVGIG (reference sequence). The CDR3 runs to 19 residues. The CDR3 region is CAWSAFRVQGTSYNSPLHF. CDR3 nucleotides: TGTGCCTGGAGTGCATTTCGTGTACAGGGGACCTCCTATAATTCACCCCTCCACTTT. The entire variable domain, with the rest obtained from reference TRBV30 and TRBJ1-6, is as follows: SQTIHQWPATLVQPVGSPLSLECTVEGTSNPNLYWYRQAAGRGLQLLFYSVGIGQISSEVPQNLSASRPQDRQFILSSKKLLLSDSGFYLCAWSAFRVQGTSYNSPLHFGNGTRLTVT.

This sequence joins TRBV3-1 (or the pseudogene TRBV3-2) and TRBJ1-2, with TRBD1 matching 7 bases. The V gene end was trimmed by 4 bases and the J gene end by 3 bases; junction bases not matched to a gene: 11. The germline V gene encodes CDR1 LGHDT and CDR2 YNNKEL (reference sequence). This CDR3 is 16 amino acids long. The CDR3 DNA follows: TGTGCCAGCAGCCTCACTTTTTTCCAGGGGGACTATGGCTACACCTTC. Protein product: CASSLTFFQGDYGYTF.

The chain is built from TRBV2 and TRBJ1-5; D unresolved. The CDR3 extends over 14 amino acids. Per the germline V gene, CDR1 is SNHLY and CDR2 is FYNNEI. Deletions cut 3 bases from V and 4 bases from J, with 10 bases between. The CDR3, as DNA: TGTGCCAGCAGTGAGGGGTTGAGGAATCAGCCCCAGCATTTT. This sequence encodes CASSEGLRNQPQHF.

The V call is TRBV6-1, the J call TRBJ2-1, with D perhaps matching TRBD1 (6 bases). The germline V and J ends were trimmed by 4 bases and 7 bases, with 26 bases remaining between them. The length of the CDR3 is 18 residues. Germline CDR1 MNHNS, CDR2 SASEGT. CDR3 sequence reads: CASSGPLGQGKFKNEQFF. The DNA for the CDR3 is TGTGCCAGCAGTGGTCCCCTCGGGCAGGGGAAGTTTAAAAATGAGCAGTTCTTC.

V is TRBV27 and J is TRBJ2-6; D ambiguous. The length of the CDR3 is 12 residues. Trimming took 4 bases from V and 4 from J, leaving 2 bases between them. Germline CDR1 is MNHEY and CDR2 is SMNVEV (reference sequence). CDR3 bases: TGTGCCAGCAGTTCCGGGGCCAACGTCCTGACTTTC. Residues: CASSSGANVLTF. The variable domain in full, completed from reference TRBV27 and TRBJ2-6, reads EAQVTQNPRYLITVTGKKLTVTCSQNMNHEYMSWYRQDPGLGLRQIYYSMNVEVTDKGDVPEGYKVSRKEKRNFPLILESPSPNQTSLYFCASSSGANVLTFGAGSRLTVL.

This chain links TRBV7-6 with TRBJ2-7; no definite D call. The germline V gene has CDR1 SGHVS and CDR2 FNYEAQ. Trimming cost V 2 bases and J 3 bases, with 8 bases left between them. The CDR3 covers 13 residues. CDR3 DNA sequence: TGTGCCAGCAGCTTATTGTTGGACTACGAGCAGTACTTC. Translation gives CASSLLLDYEQYF.

The rearrangement uses TRBV7-8 and TRBJ1-6, with no clear D. Trimming stripped 5 bases from V and 10 bases from J, with 15 bases between. This CDR3 region has 14 residues. Germline V gene lookup returns CDR1 SGHVS and CDR2 FQNEAQ. The CDR3 coding sequence is TGTGCCAGCAGCCCTCCTGGGCCGAACTCACCCCTCCACTTT. It is translated as CASSPPGPNSPLHF. Using reference TRBV7-8 and TRBJ1-6 for the parts outside the CDR3, the full variable domain is GAGVSQSPRYKVAKRGQDVALRCDPISGHVSLFWYQQALGQGPEFLTYFQNEAQLDKSGLPSDRFFAERPEGSVSTLKIQRTQQEDSAVYLCASSPPGPNSPLHFGNGTRLTVT.